Shown below are 25 T cell receptor beta chains from a single sample sequenced in a study of blood T cell repertoires in COVID-19. Produced via immunoSEQ multiplex PCR; TCRdb's table is partial and in-frame only. The sample shows 65,000 to 90,000 clones, 80% to 90% of them seen only once. The sample comprised peripheral blood. These receptors were collected from a human donor in a cohort sampled during active COVID-19.

The chain has TRBV4-2 and TRBJ1-6; possible D gene TRBD1, 6 bases. Germline CDR1 is LGHNA and CDR2 is YNFKEQ. The CDR3 is 18 residues long. Deletions cut 1 base from V and 5 bases from J, with 18 bases between. CDR3 bases: TGTGCCAGCAGCCAAGGGACAGTCATACGAAACAATAATTCACCCCTCCACTTT. It encodes CASSQGTVIRNNNSPLHF.

There are a few counts of this clone. This chain uses TRBV23-1 with TRBJ1-6; no clear D gene. TRBV23-1 is recorded as an ORF, its role being uncertain. CDR3 size: 14 residues. V lost 4 bases and J 8 bases, leaving 12 bases between the germline ends. The CDR3 sequence: CASSPEDPYSPLHF. The CDR3 DNA is TGCGCCAGCAGTCCTGAGGATCCGTATTCACCCCTCCACTTT.

This chain connects TRBV6-5 to TRBJ1-5; maybe TRBD1 (6 bases). The CDR3 consists of 14 residues. Trimming took 4 bases from V and 3 from J, leaving 10 bases between them. The V gene's germline CDR1 is MNHEY and CDR2 SVGAGI. CDR3 bases: TGTGCCAGCAGTTTACAGGGAATCAATCAGCCCCAGCATTTT. It translates to CASSLQGINQPQHF.

V gene TRBV5-6 combines with J gene TRBJ2-5; D is possibly TRBD1 (6 bases). This CDR3 has 14 residues. Germline values: CDR1 SGHDT, CDR2 YYEEEE. Trimming cost V 2 bases and J 5 bases, with 13 bases left between them. The CDR3 spells CASSFTGRRETQYF. Here the CDR3 DNA reads TGTGCCAGCAGCTTCACAGGGCGAAGGGAGACCCAGTACTTC.

The chain links TRBV7-2 to TRBJ2-7; 7 bases align to TRBD1. Germline CDR1 reads SGHTA; CDR2 reads FQGNSA. The junction had 8 bases not matched to a gene; V was cut back by 5 bases and J by 1 base. The CDR3 has 15 residues. The CDR3 here is CASSPTGQPSYEQYF. The CDR3 nucleotides are TGTGCCAGCAGCCCTACGGGACAGCCATCCTACGAGCAGTACTTC.

This clone appeared a single time. The chain joins TRBV5-1 to TRBJ1-1, with 7 bases aligning to TRBD1. The CDR3 is 17 amino acids. Trimming at V came to 0 bases and at J to 5 bases, leaving 13 bases not matched to a gene. CDR1 is SGHRS, CDR2 YFSETQ, per germline. CDR3 nucleotide sequence: TGCGCCAGCAGCTTGGCCGGGACAGCTAGATATGGAACTGAAGCTTTCTTT. Encoded protein: CASSLAGTARYGTEAFF. Full variable domain (outside the CDR3, taken from reference TRBV5-1 and TRBJ1-1): KAGVTQTPRYLIKTRGQQVTLSCSPISGHRSVSWYQQTPGQGLQFLFEYFSETQRNKGNFPGRFSGRQFSNSRSEMNVSTLELGDSALYLCASSLAGTARYGTEAFFGQGTRLTVV.

V and J are TRBV4-2 and TRBJ2-7; D ambiguous. The CDR3 runs to 12 residues. Trimming shortened V by 0 bases and J by 5 bases, and 5 bases separated the two germline ends. Germline CDR1 and CDR2: LGHNA and YNFKEQ. CDR3 region: CASSQDRNEQYF. The CDR3 DNA is TGTGCCAGCAGCCAAGATAGAAACGAGCAGTACTTC.

This clone was detected once. V and J are TRBV18 and TRBJ1-3; D might be TRBD1 (5 bases). This CDR3 has 16 residues. V was shortened by 3 bases and J by 0 bases, with 12 bases between the two germline ends. CDR1 KGHSH and CDR2 LQKENI come from the germline V gene. The CDR3 nucleotides are TGTGCCAGCTCACCCCGGGACTTTCTCTCTGGAAACACCATATATTTT. Protein sequence: CASSPRDFLSGNTIYF.

This clone was detected once. The CDR3 region is CASSLGPENSYEQYF. DNA of the CDR3: TGTGCCAGCAGCTTAGGACCGGAGAACTCCTACGAGCAGTACTTC. The V and J genes are TRBV7-2 and TRBJ2-7, with no clear D. The CDR3 consists of 15 residues. Per the germline V gene, CDR1 is SGHTA and CDR2 is FQGNSA. The ends were cut back, 1 base at V and 0 bases at J, with 10 bases in the middle.

This chain joins TRBV4-1 and TRBJ2-3; 8 bases are a match to TRBD1. The trim removed 1 base at V and 2 bases at J, leaving 5 bases unmatched. Germline CDR1 MGHRA, CDR2 YSYEKL. This CDR3 has 16 residues. The CDR3 sequence: CASSQVPGGHTDTQYF. The CDR3 DNA is TGCGCCAGCAGCCAAGTTCCAGGGGGCCACACAGATACGCAGTATTTT.

V and J are TRBV6-5 and TRBJ2-3; D is unresolved. Germline V gene data show CDR1 as MNHEY and CDR2 as SVGAGI. V lost 7 bases and J lost 3, with 11 bases in between. The CDR3 runs to 13 residues. CDR3 residues: CASTPRLTDTQYF. CDR3 nucleotides: TGTGCCAGCACCCCCAGGCTAACAGATACGCAGTATTTT.

V usage is TRBV12-3 or TRBV12-4 and J usage is TRBJ1-6, with 7 bases lining up with TRBD1. The CDR3 runs 12 residues. Trimming at V came to 4 bases and at J to 11 bases, leaving 2 bases not matched to a gene. The CDR3 DNA is TGTGCCAGCAGTTCTCAGGGGGCACCCCTCCACTTT. Its protein product is CASSSQGAPLHF.

The chain uses TRBV28 and TRBJ1-1; TRBD1 matches 9 bases. CDR1 is MDHEN and CDR2 is SYDVKM in the germline V gene. The CDR3 runs 14 residues. V gave up 6 bases and J gave up 3 bases; unmatched junction bases: 5. CDR3 DNA sequence: TGTGCCAGCAGACGACGGACAGGGGACACTGAAGCTTTCTTT. It yields the protein CASRRRTGDTEAFF.

The chain couples TRBV7-8 to TRBJ2-7, with 12 bases identical to TRBD2. Per germline, CDR1 SGHVS and CDR2 FQNEAQ. V lost 8 bases, J lost 5 bases, and 10 bases stayed unmatched. The CDR3 has 15 amino acids. The CDR3 coding sequence is TGTGCCAGCCTGCCTCTAGCGGGAGGGCCGGACGAGCAGTACTTC. This translates into CASLPLAGGPDEQYF.

The rearrangement links TRBV12-3 or TRBV12-4 to TRBJ2-5; D gene uncertain. This CDR3 comprises 13 residues. V was cut by 6 bases and J by 0 bases, with 8 bases left in between. The CDR3 reads CASRKDYQETQYF. For the CDR3, the DNA is TGTGCCAGCAGGAAAGACTACCAAGAGACCCAGTACTTC.

The CDR3 DNA reads as TGTGCCAGCAGCTTTAGCGGGGGGGATGGGAATGAGCAGTTCTTC. Protein: CASSFSGGDGNEQFF. The rearrangement links TRBV11-3 to TRBJ2-1, with 11 bases lining up with TRBD2. V shed 3 bases, J shed 7 bases, and the junction held 5 bases outside the gene matches. The CDR3 runs to 15 residues. CDR1 and CDR2 from the germline V gene are SGHNT and YENEEA.

V is TRBV19 and J is TRBJ1-4; D remains ambiguous. Germline-derived CDR1 and CDR2 are LNHDA and SQIVND (reference sequence). V gave up 7 bases and J gave up 5 bases, with 17 bases separating them. The CDR3 covers 15 residues. CDR3 amino acids: CASTNRPRGNEKLFF. In DNA form, the CDR3 reads TGTGCCAGTACAAATCGACCTAGAGGAAATGAAAAACTGTTTTTT. Variable domain in full (rest from reference TRBV19 and TRBJ1-4): DGGITQSPKYLFRKEGQNVTLSCEQNLNHDAMYWYRQDPGQGLRLIYYSQIVNDFQKGDIAEGYSVSREKKESFPLTVTSAQKNPTAFYLCASTNRPRGNEKLFFGSGTQLSVL.

The V call is TRBV9, the J call TRBJ2-2, with unresolved D. Trimming left V 3 bases short and J 3 bases short, with 9 bases between. The CDR3 is 14 amino acids. The germline V gene encodes CDR1 SGDLS and CDR2 YYNGEE. The CDR3 spells CASSETVDTGELFF. For the CDR3, the DNA is TGTGCCAGCAGCGAAACAGTTGACACCGGGGAGCTGTTTTTT.

The CDR3 DNA sequence: TGCGCCAGCAGCCCCCAAGGGCTAGCGGGATCAGATACGCAGTATTTT. It codes for CASSPQGLAGSDTQYF. The chain uses TRBV4-1 and TRBJ2-3, with 9 nucleotides matching TRBD2. The CDR3 has 16 residues. Germline-derived CDR1 and CDR2 are MGHRA and YSYEKL. J was trimmed by 4 bases and V by 4 bases; bases with no gene match: 9.

The chain recombines TRBV18 with TRBJ2-1; perhaps TRBD2 as D (5 bases). With 3 bases removed from V and 10 bases from J, the gap between germline ends came to 10 bases. The CDR3 runs 12 residues. Germline lookup yields CDR1 KGHSH and CDR2 LQKENI. The CDR3 sequence: CASSPREFEQFF. In nucleotides, the CDR3 is TGTGCCAGCTCACCTCGGGAATTCGAGCAGTTCTTC.

V is TRBV18 and J is TRBJ2-3, with 8 bases matching TRBD1. With V trimmed by 2 bases and J by 0 bases, 10 bases remained unmatched. CDR1 is KGHSH and CDR2 is LQKENI in the germline V gene. The CDR3 consists of 18 residues. The chain's CDR3 is CASSPSPRQGPSTDTQYF. The CDR3 region has the DNA TGTGCCAGCTCACCATCGCCGAGACAGGGGCCTAGCACAGATACGCAGTATTTT.

This clone was picked up one time. This chain connects TRBV5-1 to TRBJ2-7, with 10 positions matching TRBD2. Germline V gene sequence: CDR1 SGHRS, CDR2 YFSETQ. The CDR3 is 15 residues long. V trimming: 4 bases; J trimming: 1 base; junction bases outside the gene matches: 5. In DNA form, the CDR3 reads TGCGCCAGCAGCCCCGGGACTAGCGCGTCCTACGAGCAGTACTTC. As protein: CASSPGTSASYEQYF.

The chain recombines TRBV5-1 with TRBJ2-2; TRBD2 matches at 7 bases. The CDR3 is 15 residues long. Germline V lookup: CDR1 SGHRS, CDR2 YFSETQ. V shed 4 bases, J shed 0 bases, and the junction held 3 bases outside the gene matches. The chain's CDR3 is CASSPGTTNTGELFF. The CDR3 DNA follows: TGCGCCAGCAGCCCCGGGACTACGAACACCGGGGAGCTGTTTTTT.

The V gene is TRBV6-5, the J gene TRBJ2-7, with 10 bases that match TRBD1. Germline V gives CDR1 MNHEY, CDR2 SVGAGI. Trimming cost V 6 bases and J 0 bases; bases outside gene matches: 5. The CDR3 sequence is 15 residues long. As DNA, the CDR3 is TGTGCCAGCAGGGGACGGACAGGGGGCTCCTACGAGCAGTACTTC. Translating it yields CASRGRTGGSYEQYF.

Written as DNA, the CDR3 is TGTGCCAGCAGCTTAGAGGGGGGGTCGGGTAATTCACCCCTCCACTTT. Encoded protein: CASSLEGGSGNSPLHF. The chain links TRBV7-2 to TRBJ1-6, with D possibly matching TRBD1 (6 bases). This CDR3 contains 16 residues. Germline values: CDR1 SGHTA, CDR2 FQGNSA. The germline V and J ends were trimmed by 1 base and 6 bases, with 13 bases remaining between them. Using reference TRBV7-2 and TRBJ1-6 for the parts outside the CDR3, the full variable domain is GAGVSQSPSNKVTEKGKDVELRCDPISGHTALYWYRQSLGQGLEFLIYFQGNSAPDKSGLPSDRFSAERTGGSVSTLTIQRTQQEDSAVYLCASSLEGGSGNSPLHFGNGTRLTVT.